This T cell receptor (beta chain) was profiled in a study of radiotherapy plus CTLA-4 blockade in lung cancer. Profiling relied on immunoSEQ multiplex PCR, and the TCRdb table lists in-frame clones only, not all of them. This table holds about 73,000 clones, roughly 84% found once. This CDR3 region has 12 residues. Trimming stripped 3 bases from V and 6 bases from J, with 6 bases between. Germline V gives CDR1 SGHNT, CDR2 YENEEA. General study findings and limits: Response, reportedly, was best predicted by interferon-beta along with early blood T cell clone dynamics.

Details on this clone: Its matching antigen is unknown.

Sample: peripheral blood, taken from a patient treated with radiotherapy plus ipilimumab. The chain has TRBV11-3 and TRBJ2-1, with D uncertain. The source is a human donor with non-small cell lung cancer that progressed on radiotherapy plus ipilimumab. CDR3 bases: TGTGCCAGCAGCTTTAACTTCAATGAGCAGTTCTTC. This translates into CASSFNFNEQFF.